The clone carrying this TCR beta chain was detected only a few times. What it binds is unknown. These data are taken from a study of post-analysis software for immune sequencing data. Study in general: In terms of disease course, relapsing-remitting, secondary progressive and progressive-relapsing multiple sclerosis were included.

CDR3 size: 15 residues. The germline V and J ends were trimmed by 1 base and 1 base, with 10 bases remaining between them. The germline V gene has CDR1 SGHAT and CDR2 FQNNGV. The authors incorporated unique molecular identifiers into the TCR beta cDNA libraries. Approximately 500,000 cDNA molecules were obtained per 1 to 10 million input T cells. TCRdb processed the PCR reads anew with MiXCR; each CDR3 protein has one entry. Of hundreds of thousands of distinct CDR3 sequences in the sample, roughly 40% were seen once. Overall study results and limits: Controls had significantly higher normalized Chao1 diversity than multiple sclerosis patients. Higher frequency in patients than in controls was seen for a handful of TRBV segments, with TRBV5-6, TRBV5-1 and TRBV20-1 among them. Samples sharing a preparation batch grouped tightly together when assessed by F measure.

The receptor was derived from a girl aged 10-17 years with multiple sclerosis. The gene calls are TRBV11-2 and TRBJ2-5; D possibly corresponds to TRBD1 (6 bases). The sample taken for sequencing was blood. CDR3 protein: CASSLVGAPQETQYF. CDR3 coding DNA: TGTGCCAGCAGCTTAGTGGGGGCCCCCCAAGAGACCCAGTACTTC.